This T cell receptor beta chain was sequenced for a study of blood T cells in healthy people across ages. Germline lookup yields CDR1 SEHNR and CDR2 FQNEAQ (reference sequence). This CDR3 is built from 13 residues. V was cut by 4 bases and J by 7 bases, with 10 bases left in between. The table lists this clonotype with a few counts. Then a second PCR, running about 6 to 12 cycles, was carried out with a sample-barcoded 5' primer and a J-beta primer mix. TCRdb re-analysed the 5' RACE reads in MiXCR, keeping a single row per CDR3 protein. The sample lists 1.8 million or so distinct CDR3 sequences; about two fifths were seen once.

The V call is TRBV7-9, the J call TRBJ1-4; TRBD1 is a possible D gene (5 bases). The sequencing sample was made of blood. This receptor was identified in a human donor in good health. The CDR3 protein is CASSSGSSEKLFF. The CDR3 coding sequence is TGTGCCAGCAGCTCAGGGAGTAGTGAAAAACTGTTTTTT.